What follows describes a single T cell receptor beta chain. The CDR3 consists of 15 residues. V gave up 4 bases and J gave up 3 bases, with 13 bases separating them. CDR1 and CDR2 (germline): SGHKS, YYEKEE (reference sequence). The data were taken from a study of OX40 agonist ivuxolimab in advanced cancers. Libraries were prepared by immunoSEQ multiplex PCR; TCRdb keeps only in-frame clonotypes and omits some of them. The repertoire includes tens of thousands of clones, approximately 80% of them detected once, and around a fifth sits in the top ten. The origin of this receptor is an adult with an advanced solid tumor such as melanoma, head and neck, liver or kidney cancer. The source was CD4+ or CD8+ T cells sorted from blood, collected in a trial of the OX40 agonist ivuxolimab. The gene calls are TRBV5-5 and TRBJ1-4; no reliable D call. The CDR3 sequence is CASSAPYSANEKLFF. The CDR3 nucleotides read TGTGCCAGCAGCGCCCCATATAGTGCTAATGAAAAACTGTTTTTT.